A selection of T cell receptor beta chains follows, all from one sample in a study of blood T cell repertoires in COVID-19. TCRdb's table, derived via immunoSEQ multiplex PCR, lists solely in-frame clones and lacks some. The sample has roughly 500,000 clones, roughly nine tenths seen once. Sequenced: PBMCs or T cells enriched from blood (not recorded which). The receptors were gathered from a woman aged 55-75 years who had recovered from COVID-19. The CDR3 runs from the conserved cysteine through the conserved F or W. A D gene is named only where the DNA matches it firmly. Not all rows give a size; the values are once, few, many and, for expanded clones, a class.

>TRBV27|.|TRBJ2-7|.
CASSLLVGRGLPYEQYF
TGTGCCAGCAGTTTATTGGTCGGCAGGGGCCTTCCCTACGAGCAGTACTTC
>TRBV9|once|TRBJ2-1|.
CASRPESSPEQFF
TGTGCCAGCAGGCCAGAATCCAGTCCTGAGCAGTTCTTC
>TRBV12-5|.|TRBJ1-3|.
CASGPSSSGNTIYF
TGTGCTAGTGGTCCCAGTTCCTCTGGAAACACCATATATTTT
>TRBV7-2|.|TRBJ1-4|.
CASSLGQANEKLFF
TGTGCCAGCAGCTTAGGACAGGCAAATGAAAAACTGTTTTTT
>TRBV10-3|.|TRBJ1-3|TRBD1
CAISPTGTGDVNTIYF
TGTGCCATCAGCCCTACCGGGACAGGGGACGTAAACACCATATATTTT
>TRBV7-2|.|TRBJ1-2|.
CASSFDSLYGYTF
TGTGCCAGCAGCTTTGACAGCCTTTATGGCTACACCTTC
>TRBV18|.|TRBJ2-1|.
CASSPMREDEQFF
TGTGCCAGCTCACCAATGAGGGAAGATGAGCAGTTCTTC
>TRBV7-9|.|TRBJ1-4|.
CASSSRGTNEKLFF
TGTGCCAGCTCTAGCAGGGGAACTAATGAAAAACTGTTTTTT
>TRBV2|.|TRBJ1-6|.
CASSEVGSSSYNSPLHF
TGTGCCAGCAGTGAAGTGGGCTCCAGCTCCTATAATTCACCCCTCCACTTT
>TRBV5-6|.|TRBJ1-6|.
CASPRAQGGGSPLHF
TGTGCCAGCCCTAGGGCGCAGGGAGGGGGATCACCCCTCCACTTT
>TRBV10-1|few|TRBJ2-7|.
CAVPISPISYEQYF
TGCGCTGTCCCTATTAGCCCTATCTCCTACGAGCAGTACTTC
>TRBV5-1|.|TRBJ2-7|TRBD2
CASSGGTSGGYEQYF
TGCGCCAGCAGCGGCGGGACTAGCGGGGGCTACGAGCAGTACTTC
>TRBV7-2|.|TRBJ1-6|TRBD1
CASSSGQGYNSPLHF
TGTGCCAGCAGCTCTGGACAGGGCTATAATTCACCCCTCCACTTT
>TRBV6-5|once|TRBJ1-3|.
CASSTPSTTRNTIYF
TGTGCCAGCAGTACCCCGTCCACAACCCGAAACACCATATATTTT
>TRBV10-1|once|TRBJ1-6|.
CASSIGVNSPLHF
TGCGCCAGCAGTATAGGGGTGAACTCACCCCTCCACTTT
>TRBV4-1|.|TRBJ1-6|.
CASSQGRSVRQSSPLHF
TGCGCCAGCAGCCAAGGTAGATCCGTTAGACAAAGTTCACCCCTCCACTTT
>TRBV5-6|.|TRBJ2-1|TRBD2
CASSLPGLAGGPVREQFF
TGTGCCAGCAGCTTGCCGGGACTAGCGGGGGGGCCGGTGAGGGAGCAGTTCTTC
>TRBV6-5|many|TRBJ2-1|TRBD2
CASSSRGGGYDEQFF
TGTGCCAGCAGTTCCCGGGGCGGGGGGTACGATGAGCAGTTCTTC
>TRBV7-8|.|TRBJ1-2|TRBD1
CASSSPGQGSYGYTF
TGTGCCAGCAGTTCCCCGGGACAGGGATCCTATGGCTACACCTTC
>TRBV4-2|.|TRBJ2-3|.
CASSHGTGGRGDTQYF
TGTGCCAGCAGCCATGGGACTGGGGGAAGGGGAGATACGCAGTATTTT
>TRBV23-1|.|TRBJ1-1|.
CASSQNLAGDSNTEAFF
TGCGCCAGCAGTCAAAACCTTGCGGGAGACAGTAACACTGAAGCTTTCTTT
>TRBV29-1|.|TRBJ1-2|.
CSVVFTGPANYGYTF
TGCAGCGTTGTTTTTACAGGCCCAGCTAACTATGGCTACACCTTC
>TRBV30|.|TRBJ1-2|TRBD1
CAWSPTGGGRYTF
TGTGCCTGGAGTCCCACAGGGGGCGGAAGGTACACCTTC
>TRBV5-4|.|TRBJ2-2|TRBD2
CASSNYAGPSGGTGELFF
TGTGCCAGCAGCAACTATGCGGGACCTAGCGGGGGAACCGGGGAGCTGTTTTTT
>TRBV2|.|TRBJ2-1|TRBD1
CASSPDREHYNEQFF
TGTGCCAGCAGTCCCGACAGGGAGCATTACAATGAGCAGTTCTTC
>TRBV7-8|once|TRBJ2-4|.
CASSLRNRDTKNIQYF
TGTGCCAGCAGTCTCCGTAACAGGGACACCAAAAACATTCAGTACTTC
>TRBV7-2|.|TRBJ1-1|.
CASSLGGVMTEAFF
TGTGCCAGCAGCCTGGGAGGGGTAATGACTGAAGCTTTCTTT
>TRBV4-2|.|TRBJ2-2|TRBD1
CASSQEWKGGQVSTGELFF
TGTGCCAGCAGCCAAGAGTGGAAGGGGGGACAGGTCTCCACCGGGGAGCTGTTTTTT
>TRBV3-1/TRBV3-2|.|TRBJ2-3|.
CASSRLGGSGTDTQYF
TGTGCCAGCAGCCGACTAGGGGGCTCCGGGACAGATACGCAGTATTTT
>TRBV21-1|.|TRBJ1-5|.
CASSPRQGPGSNQPQHF
TGTGCCAGCAGCCCCCGACAGGGCCCGGGGAGCAATCAGCCCCAGCATTTT
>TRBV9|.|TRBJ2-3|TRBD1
CASSPPGQPSGTQYF
TGTGCCAGCAGCCCGCCGGGACAGCCTTCAGGTACGCAGTATTTT